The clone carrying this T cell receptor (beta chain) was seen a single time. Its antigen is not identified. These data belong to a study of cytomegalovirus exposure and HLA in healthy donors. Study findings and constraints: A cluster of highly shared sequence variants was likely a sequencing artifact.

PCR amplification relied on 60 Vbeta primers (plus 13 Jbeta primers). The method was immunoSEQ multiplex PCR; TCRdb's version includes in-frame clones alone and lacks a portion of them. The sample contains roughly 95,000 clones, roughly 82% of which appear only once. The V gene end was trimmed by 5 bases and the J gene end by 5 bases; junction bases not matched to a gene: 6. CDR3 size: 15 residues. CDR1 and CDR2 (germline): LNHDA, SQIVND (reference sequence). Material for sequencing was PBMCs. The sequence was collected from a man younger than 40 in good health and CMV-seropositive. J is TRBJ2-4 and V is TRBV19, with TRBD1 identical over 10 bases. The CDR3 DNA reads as TGTGCCAGTAGTCCCCGGACAGGGGGGGAAAACATTCAGTACTTC. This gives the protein CASSPRTGGENIQYF.